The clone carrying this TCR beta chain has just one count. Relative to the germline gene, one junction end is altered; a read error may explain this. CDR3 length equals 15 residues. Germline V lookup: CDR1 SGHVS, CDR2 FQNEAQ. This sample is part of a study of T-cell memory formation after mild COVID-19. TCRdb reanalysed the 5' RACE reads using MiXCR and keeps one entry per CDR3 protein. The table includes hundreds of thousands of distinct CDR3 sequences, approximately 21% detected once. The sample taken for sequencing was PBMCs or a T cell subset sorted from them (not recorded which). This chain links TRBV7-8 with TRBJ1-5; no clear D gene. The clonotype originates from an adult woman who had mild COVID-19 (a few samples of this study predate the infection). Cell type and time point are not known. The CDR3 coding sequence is TGTGCCAGCAGCTTAGAGGGCGGTGGGAATCAGCCCAAGCATTTT. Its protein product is CASSLEGGGNQPKHF.